Following are 8 T cell receptor beta chains from one sample sequenced in a study of T cells in Graves' hyperthyroidism and ophthalmopathy. Amplified TCR beta CDR3 regions derived from RNA transcripts. Carried out on the TCR CDR3, a first-round RT-PCR used the HTBI primer set. TCRdb called the multiplex PCR reads again in MiXCR, with one record for every CDR3 protein. The table has more than 95,000 distinct CDR3 sequences, about 50% seen once. Sequencing used blood. These receptors were obtained from a man aged 40-55 years with Graves' hyperthyroidism.

V usage is TRBV7-9 and J usage is TRBJ1-1; no clear D. V was trimmed by 1 base and J by 6 bases, leaving 15 bases between them. Germline V gives CDR1 SEHNR, CDR2 FQNEAQ (reference sequence). This CDR3 has 15 amino acids. CDR3 protein: CASSLGSGVIAEAFF. CDR3 in DNA: TGTGCCAGCAGCTTAGGCAGCGGGGTGATCGCTGAAGCTTTCTTT.

Regarding this clonotype: This could be a read error, since a much larger clone is one nucleotide away. The chain couples TRBV5-8 to TRBJ1-1; possibly TRBD1 for D (5 bases). This CDR3 comprises 12 residues. Trimming shortened V by 9 bases and J by 8 bases, and 17 bases separated the two germline ends. Per the germline V gene, CDR1 is SGHTS and CDR2 is YDEGEE. CDR3 residues: CATAQDRLEAFF. The CDR3 DNA reads as TGTGCCACCGCACAGGACCGTCTCGAAGCTTTCTTT.

V is TRBV14 and J is TRBJ1-1; D remains ambiguous. CDR1 is SGHDN and CDR2 is FVKESK in the germline V gene. V lost 3 bases, J lost 9 bases, and 23 bases lay in between. This CDR3 has 16 residues. The CDR3 reads CASSQFPSGRGEQAFF. The CDR3 DNA is TGTGCCAGCAGCCAGTTTCCTAGCGGGAGAGGCGAGCAAGCTTTCTTT.

This clonotype was detected only a few times. As DNA, the CDR3 is TGTGCCAGCAGTGGATTGGGACTAGCGGACGTTCTGGATACGCAGTATTTT. As protein: CASSGLGLADVLDTQYF. This chain links TRBV7-2 with TRBJ2-3; 11 bases fit TRBD2. V shed 6 bases and J 6 bases; nucleotides not matched to a gene: 14. The germline CDR1 and CDR2 sequences are SGHTA and FQGNSA. The CDR3 contains 17 residues.

The sample holds many counts of this clonotype. The rearrangement uses TRBV6-6 and TRBJ1-4, with D perhaps matching TRBD1 (6 bases). Germline CDR1 and CDR2: MNHNY and SVGAGI (reference sequence). CDR3 length: 15 amino acids. V was clipped by 5 bases and J by 12 bases, with 22 bases between them. CDR3 nucleotides: TGTGCCAGCAGTGAACAGGGACGTGGGACTTCCGAACTGTTTTTT. Translation gives CASSEQGRGTSELFF.

Concerning this clonotype: It may be a read error: a sequence one base away is much more abundant. The CDR3 ends on some other residue instead of the conserved phenylalanine or tryptophan, so this is likely a read error. The gene calls are TRBV7-8 and TRBJ1-1; 7 nucleotides line up with TRBD1. The CDR3 is 16 amino acids. Germline V CDR1 and CDR2: SGHVS, FQNEAQ. Here the CDR3 reads CASIPEVRGQNAEAFC. CDR3 in DNA: TGTGCCAGCATCCCCGAGGTGCGGGGACAGAACGCTGAAGCTTTCTGT.

The table lists this clonotype with many counts. This chain uses TRBV6-5 with TRBJ2-4, with a tentative D call TRBD2 (5 bases). The CDR3 extends over 15 amino acids. V lost 5 bases, J lost 0 bases, and 11 bases lay in between. Germline lookup yields CDR1 MNHEY and CDR2 SVGAGI. CDR3 bases: TGTGCCAGCAGTCCGGACGGACTAGCCAAAAACATTCAGTACTTC. This encodes CASSPDGLAKNIQYF.

A word on this clonotype: Germline and junction disagree at one end, which may indicate a read error. The genes are TRBV10-2 and TRBJ1-2; D remains ambiguous. Germline values: CDR1 WSHSY, CDR2 SAAADI. The CDR3 covers 11 residues. The CDR3 loop reads CASSGGYGNTF. CDR3 sequence (DNA): TGCGCCAGCAGTGGTGGCTATGGCAACACCTTC.